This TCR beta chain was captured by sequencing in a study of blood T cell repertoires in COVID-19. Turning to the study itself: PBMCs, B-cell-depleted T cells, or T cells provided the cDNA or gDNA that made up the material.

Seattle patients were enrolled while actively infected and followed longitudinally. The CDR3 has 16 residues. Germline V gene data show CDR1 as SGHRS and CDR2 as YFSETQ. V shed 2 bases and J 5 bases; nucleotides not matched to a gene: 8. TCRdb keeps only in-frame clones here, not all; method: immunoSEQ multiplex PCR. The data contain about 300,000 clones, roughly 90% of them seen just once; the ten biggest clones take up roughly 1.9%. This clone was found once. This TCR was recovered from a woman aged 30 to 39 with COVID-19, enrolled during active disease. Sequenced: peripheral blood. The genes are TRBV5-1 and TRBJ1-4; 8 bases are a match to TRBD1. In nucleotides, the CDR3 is TGCGCCAGCAGCTTCCCGACAGGGGATAGAAATGAAAAACTGTTTTTT. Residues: CASSFPTGDRNEKLFF.